This T cell receptor (beta chain) emerged from a study of cytomegalovirus exposure and HLA in healthy donors. Here immunoSEQ multiplex PCR was the method, and the copy in TCRdb shows in-frame clones only, minus some. The sample has about 200,000 clones; roughly 84% are singletons. The CDR3 extends over 13 amino acids. The ends were cut back, 1 base at V and 9 bases at J, with 10 bases in the middle. Germline V gives CDR1 SNHLY, CDR2 FYNNEI. The genes are TRBV2 and TRBJ1-5; no clear D gene. The material sequenced was PBMCs. This sequence was found in a woman younger than 45 in good health and CMV-seropositive. CDR3 sequence: CASSEDPGAPQHF. CDR3 bases: TGTGCCAGCAGTGAAGACCCGGGTGCGCCCCAGCATTTT.